This entry lists 10 T cell receptor beta chains sequenced from one sample in a study of neurological immune-mediated disorders. One entry per CDR3 protein results from TCRdb running MiXCR on the 5' RACE reads. The table lists about 60,000 distinct CDR3 sequences, about 3.5% of them singletons, with approximately 1.6% in the top ten. Source material: PBMCs. The receptors were gathered from a man in his thirties or forties with multiple sclerosis.

The sample holds many counts of this clonotype. The J gene is TRBJ1-1, the V gene TRBV29-1; D is unresolved. Germline CDR1 and CDR2: SQVTM and ANQGSEA. This CDR3 is 13 amino acids long. V was clipped by 4 bases and J by 0 bases, with 9 bases between them. CDR3 amino acids: CSVVQSMNTEAFF. Written as DNA, the CDR3 is TGCAGCGTTGTCCAGAGCATGAACACTGAAGCTTTCTTT.

In its sample, this clonotype was seen many times. This sequence joins TRBV5-6 and TRBJ2-7, with D possibly being TRBD1 (6 bases). Germline V gene data show CDR1 as SGHDT and CDR2 as YYEEEE. CDR3 length: 13 amino acids. V lost 5 bases and J 5 bases, leaving 14 bases between the germline ends. As DNA, the CDR3 is TGTGCCAGCAGGGACAGTAATCTCCACGAGCAGTACTTC. It yields the protein CASRDSNLHEQYF.

At least ten counts were recorded for this clonotype. V and J are TRBV5-1 and TRBJ2-2; no firm D call. Between the trimmed V and J ends, which lost 0 bases and 1 base, there was a span of 1 base. CDR1 is SGHRS, CDR2 YFSETQ, per germline. The CDR3 is 13 amino acids. The CDR3, as DNA: TGCGCCAGCAGCTTGGGGAACACCGGGGAGCTGTTTTTT. Encoded protein: CASSLGNTGELFF. The full variable domain, its missing parts supplied by reference TRBV5-1 and TRBJ2-2, is KAGVTQTPRYLIKTRGQQVTLSCSPISGHRSVSWYQQTPGQGLQFLFEYFSETQRNKGNFPGRFSGRQFSNSRSEMNVSTLELGDSALYLCASSLGNTGELFFGEGSRLTVL.

This clonotype was observed at least ten times. The chain has TRBV12-3 or TRBV12-4 and TRBJ2-2; D gene ambiguous. V was cut by 3 bases and J by 3 bases, with 11 bases left in between. The CDR3 is made up of 15 amino acids. CDR3 sequence reads: CASSFGLVDTGELFF. CDR3 sequence (DNA): TGTGCCAGCAGTTTTGGGCTAGTTGACACCGGGGAGCTGTTTTTT.

This clonotype was observed at least ten times. This sequence joins TRBV7-9 and TRBJ1-3; possibly TRBD1 for D (5 bases). V lost 1 base and J 2 bases, leaving 6 bases between the germline ends. CDR1 and CDR2 from the germline V gene are SEHNR and FQNEAQ (reference sequence). This CDR3 contains 14 residues. The CDR3 protein is CASSLGGAGNTIYF. Here the CDR3 DNA reads TGTGCCAGCAGCTTAGGGGGCGCTGGAAACACCATATATTTT.

The rearrangement joins TRBV27 to TRBJ1-5, with 8 bases fitting TRBD1. The CDR3 is made up of 15 amino acids. CDR1 is MNHEY, CDR2 SMNVEV, per germline (reference sequence). The V gene end was trimmed by 5 bases and the J gene end by 6 bases; junction bases not matched to a gene: 9. The CDR3 is CASSPRGRPGQPQHF. CDR3 DNA: TGTGCCAGCAGTCCCAGGGGGCGCCCCGGTCAGCCCCAGCATTTT.

The sample holds many counts of this clonotype. The rearrangement links TRBV29-1 to TRBJ2-2, with 7 bases matching TRBD2. The J segment lost 1 base and the V segment lost 4 bases, leaving 3 bases of the junction unmatched. The germline V gene has CDR1 SQVTM and CDR2 ANQGSEA. CDR3 length equals 14 residues. In DNA, the CDR3 is TGCAGCGTTGTCTGGGGGGGGAACACCGGGGAGCTGTTTTTT. This sequence encodes CSVVWGGNTGELFF.

The J gene is TRBJ2-7, the V gene TRBV29-1; D unclear. V lost 0 bases and J 2 bases, leaving 14 bases between the germline ends. Germline values: CDR1 SQVTM, CDR2 ANQGSEA. The CDR3 covers 15 residues. CDR3 in amino acids: CSVEDPEGLTYEQYF. Written as DNA, the CDR3 is TGCAGCGTTGAAGATCCGGAAGGGTTAACCTACGAGCAGTACTTC.

In this sample, this clonotype turned up a few times. The chain has TRBV30 and TRBJ2-3; a weak D match, TRBD2 (6 bases). V dropped 6 bases and J dropped 2 bases, with 15 bases sitting between them. Per the germline V gene, CDR1 is GTSNPN and CDR2 is SVGIG (reference sequence). The CDR3 consists of 14 residues. CDR3 DNA sequence: TGTGCCTGTACGGACTACTCGAACACAGATACGCAGTATTTT. Its protein product is CACTDYSNTDTQYF.

This clonotype was detected many times. This rearrangement joins TRBV9 to TRBJ1-1; perhaps TRBD1 as D (6 bases). The germline gives CDR1 SGDLS, CDR2 YYNGEE. The CDR3 consists of 14 residues. Trimming removed 2 bases at V and 0 bases at J, with 8 bases between. The CDR3 bases are TGTGCCAGCAGCGTCGAGGGGGTGAACACTGAAGCTTTCTTT. Translation gives CASSVEGVNTEAFF.